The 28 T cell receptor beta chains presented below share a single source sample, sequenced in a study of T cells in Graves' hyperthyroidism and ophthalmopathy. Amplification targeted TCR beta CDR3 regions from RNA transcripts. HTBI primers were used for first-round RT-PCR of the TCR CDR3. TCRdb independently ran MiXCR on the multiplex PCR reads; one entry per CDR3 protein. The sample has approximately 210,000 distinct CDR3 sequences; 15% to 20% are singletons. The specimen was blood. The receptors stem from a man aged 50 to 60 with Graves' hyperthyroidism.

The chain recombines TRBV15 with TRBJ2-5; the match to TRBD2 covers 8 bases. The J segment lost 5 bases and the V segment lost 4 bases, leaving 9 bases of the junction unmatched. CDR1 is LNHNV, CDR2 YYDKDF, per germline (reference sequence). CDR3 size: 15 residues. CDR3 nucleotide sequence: TGTGCCACCAGCAACAGCGGGAGCGGTCGGGAGACCCAGTACTTC. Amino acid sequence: CATSNSGSGRETQYF.

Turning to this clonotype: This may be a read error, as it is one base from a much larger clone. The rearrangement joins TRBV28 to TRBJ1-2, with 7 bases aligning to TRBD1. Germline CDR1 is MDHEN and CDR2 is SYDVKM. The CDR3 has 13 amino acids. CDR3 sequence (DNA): TGTGCCAGCAGTTTGGGGACAGACTATTGCTACACCTTC. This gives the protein CASSLGTDYCYTF.

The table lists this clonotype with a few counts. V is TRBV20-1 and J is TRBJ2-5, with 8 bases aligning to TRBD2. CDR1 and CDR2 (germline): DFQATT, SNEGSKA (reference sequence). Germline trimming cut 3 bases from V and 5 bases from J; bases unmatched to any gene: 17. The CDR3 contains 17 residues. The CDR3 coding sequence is TGCAGTGCTAGGGGAGCGGGAGCTATGATTTTCATGGAGACCCAGTACTTC. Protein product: CSARGAGAMIFMETQYF.

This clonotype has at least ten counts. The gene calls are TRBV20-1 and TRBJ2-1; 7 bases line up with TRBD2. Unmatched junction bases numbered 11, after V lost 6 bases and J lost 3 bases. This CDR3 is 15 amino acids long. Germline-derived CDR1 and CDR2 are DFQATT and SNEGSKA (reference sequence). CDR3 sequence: CSAYSGASGYNEQFF. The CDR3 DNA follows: TGCAGTGCCTACTCCGGGGCTAGCGGCTACAATGAGCAGTTCTTC.

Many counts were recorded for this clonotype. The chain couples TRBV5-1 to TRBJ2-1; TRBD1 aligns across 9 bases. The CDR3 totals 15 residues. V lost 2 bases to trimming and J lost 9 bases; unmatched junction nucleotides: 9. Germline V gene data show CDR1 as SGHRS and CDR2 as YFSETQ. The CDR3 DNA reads TGCGCCAGCAGCTTTACGGGACAGGGATCGACTGAGCAGTTCTTC. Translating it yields CASSFTGQGSTEQFF.

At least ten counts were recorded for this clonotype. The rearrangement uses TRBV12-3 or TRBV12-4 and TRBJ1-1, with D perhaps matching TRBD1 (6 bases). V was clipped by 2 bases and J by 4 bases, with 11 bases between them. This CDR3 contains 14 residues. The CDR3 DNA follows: TGTGCCAGCAGTTTATGGGGGGCTGGCACTGAAGCTTTCTTT. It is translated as CASSLWGAGTEAFF.

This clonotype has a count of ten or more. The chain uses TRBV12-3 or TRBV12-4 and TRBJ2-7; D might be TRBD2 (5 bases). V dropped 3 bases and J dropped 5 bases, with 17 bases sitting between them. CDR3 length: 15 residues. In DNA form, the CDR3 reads TGTGCCAGCAGTTTGAGGGAATATCAAATAGACGAGCAGTACTTC. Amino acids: CASSLREYQIDEQYF.

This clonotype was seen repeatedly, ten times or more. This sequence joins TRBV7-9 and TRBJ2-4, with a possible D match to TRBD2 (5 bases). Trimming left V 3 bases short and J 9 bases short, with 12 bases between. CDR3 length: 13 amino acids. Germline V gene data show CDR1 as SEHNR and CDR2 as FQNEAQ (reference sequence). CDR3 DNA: TGTGCCAGCAGCTTTAACAGCGGTAGCATTCAGTACTTC. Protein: CASSFNSGSIQYF.

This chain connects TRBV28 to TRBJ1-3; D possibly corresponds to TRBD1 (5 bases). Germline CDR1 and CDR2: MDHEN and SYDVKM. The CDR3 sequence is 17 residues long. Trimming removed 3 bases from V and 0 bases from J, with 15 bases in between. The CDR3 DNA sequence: TGTGCCAGCAGTTTTCCCCGGGGCAGACCCTCTGGAAACACCATATATTTT. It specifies CASSFPRGRPSGNTIYF.

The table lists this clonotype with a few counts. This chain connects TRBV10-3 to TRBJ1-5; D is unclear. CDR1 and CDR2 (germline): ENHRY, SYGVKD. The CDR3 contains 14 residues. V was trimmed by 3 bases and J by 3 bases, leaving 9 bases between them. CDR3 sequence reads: CAISDDLINQPQHF. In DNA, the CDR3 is TGTGCCATCAGTGATGACCTGATCAATCAGCCCCAGCATTTT.

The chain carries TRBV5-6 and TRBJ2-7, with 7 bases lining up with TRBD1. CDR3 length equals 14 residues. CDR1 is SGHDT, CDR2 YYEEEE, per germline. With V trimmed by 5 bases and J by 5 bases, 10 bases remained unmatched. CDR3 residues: CASSITGAVDEQYF. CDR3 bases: TGTGCCAGCAGTATAACAGGGGCGGTCGACGAGCAGTACTTC.

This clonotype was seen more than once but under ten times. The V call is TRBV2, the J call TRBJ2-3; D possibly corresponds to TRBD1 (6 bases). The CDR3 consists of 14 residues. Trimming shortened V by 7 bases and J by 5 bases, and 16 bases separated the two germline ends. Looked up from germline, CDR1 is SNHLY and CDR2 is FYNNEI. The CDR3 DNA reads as TGTGCCAGCACCCTACAGGGATCAGGAGATACGCAGTATTTT. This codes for CASTLQGSGDTQYF. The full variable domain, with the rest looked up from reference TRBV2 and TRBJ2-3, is EPEVTQTPSHQVTQMGQEVILRCVPISNHLYFYWYRQILGQKVEFLVSFYNNEISEKSEIFDDQFSVERPDGSNFTLKIRSTKLEDSAMYFCASTLQGSGDTQYFGPGTRLTVL.

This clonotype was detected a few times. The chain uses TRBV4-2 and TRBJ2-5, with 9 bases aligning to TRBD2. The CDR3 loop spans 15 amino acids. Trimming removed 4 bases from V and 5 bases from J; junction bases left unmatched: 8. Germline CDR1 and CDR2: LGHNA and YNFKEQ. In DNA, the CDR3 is TGTGCCAGCAGCCCGGGGACTAGCCTCCAGGAGACCCAGTACTTC. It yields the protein CASSPGTSLQETQYF.

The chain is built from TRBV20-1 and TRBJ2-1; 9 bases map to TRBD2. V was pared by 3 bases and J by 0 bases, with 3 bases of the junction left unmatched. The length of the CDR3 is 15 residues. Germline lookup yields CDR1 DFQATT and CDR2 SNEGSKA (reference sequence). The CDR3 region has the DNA TGCAGTGCTAGTATTAGCGGGAGCTCCTACAATGAGCAGTTCTTC. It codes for CSASISGSSYNEQFF.

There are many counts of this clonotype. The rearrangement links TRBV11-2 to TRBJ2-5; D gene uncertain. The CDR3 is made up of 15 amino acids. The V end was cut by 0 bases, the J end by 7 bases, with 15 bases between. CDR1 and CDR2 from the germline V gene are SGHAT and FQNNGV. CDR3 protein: CASSLEGSLPGTQYF. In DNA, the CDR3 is TGTGCCAGCAGCTTAGAGGGCAGCCTCCCAGGGACCCAGTACTTC. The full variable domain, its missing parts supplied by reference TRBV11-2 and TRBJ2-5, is EAGVAQSPRYKIIEKRQSVAFWCNPISGHATLYWYQQILGQGPKLLIQFQNNGVVDDSQLPKDRFSAERLKGVDSTLKIQPAKLEDSAVYLCASSLEGSLPGTQYFGPGTRLLVL.

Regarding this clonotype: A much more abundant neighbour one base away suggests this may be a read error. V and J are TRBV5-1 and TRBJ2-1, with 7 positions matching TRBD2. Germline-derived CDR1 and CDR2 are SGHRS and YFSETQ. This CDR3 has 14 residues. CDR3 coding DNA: TGCGCCGGCAGGCTAGCGGACTCCTACAATGAGCAGTTCTTC. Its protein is CAGRLADSYNEQFF. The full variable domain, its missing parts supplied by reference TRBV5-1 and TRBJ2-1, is KAGVTQTPRYLIKTRGQQVTLSCSPISGHRSVSWYQQTPGQGLQFLFEYFSETQRNKGNFPGRFSGRQFSNSRSEMNVSTLELGDSALYLCAGRLADSYNEQFFGPGTRLTVL.

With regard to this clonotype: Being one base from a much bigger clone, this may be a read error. DNA of the CDR3: TGTGCCAGCAGCTACGGACAGTGGTCCCACGAGCAGTACTTC. Encoded protein: CASSYGQWSHEQYF. The rearrangement uses TRBV13 and TRBJ2-7; D perhaps matches TRBD1 (6 bases). V was cut by 4 bases and J by 5 bases, with 15 bases left in between. Germline loops: CDR1 PRHDT, CDR2 FYEKMQ (reference sequence). This CDR3 has 14 amino acids.

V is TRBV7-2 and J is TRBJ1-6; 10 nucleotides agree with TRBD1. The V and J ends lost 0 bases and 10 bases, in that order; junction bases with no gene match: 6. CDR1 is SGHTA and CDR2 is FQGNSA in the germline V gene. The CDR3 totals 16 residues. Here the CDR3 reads CASSLAGDRGQSPLHF. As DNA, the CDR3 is TGTGCCAGCAGCTTAGCGGGGGACAGGGGTCAGTCACCCCTCCACTTT.

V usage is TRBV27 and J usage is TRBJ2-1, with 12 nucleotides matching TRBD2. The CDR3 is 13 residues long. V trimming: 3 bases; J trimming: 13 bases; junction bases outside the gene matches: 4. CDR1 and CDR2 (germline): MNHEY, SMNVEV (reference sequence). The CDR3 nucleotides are TGTGCCAGCAGTTTGACTAGCGGGAGTAAACAGTTCTTC. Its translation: CASSLTSGSKQFF.

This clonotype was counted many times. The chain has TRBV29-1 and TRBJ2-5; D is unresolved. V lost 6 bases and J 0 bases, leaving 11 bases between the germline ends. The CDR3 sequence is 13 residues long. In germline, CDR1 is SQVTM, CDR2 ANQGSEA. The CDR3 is CSVVTPYQETQYF. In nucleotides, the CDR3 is TGCAGCGTGGTGACACCCTACCAAGAGACCCAGTACTTC.

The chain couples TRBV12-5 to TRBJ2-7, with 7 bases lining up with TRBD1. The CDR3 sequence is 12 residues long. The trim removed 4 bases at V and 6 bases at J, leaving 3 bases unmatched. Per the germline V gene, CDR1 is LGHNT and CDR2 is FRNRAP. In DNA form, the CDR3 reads TGTGCTAGTGGTTCAGGGGGTCTCGAGCAGTACTTC. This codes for CASGSGGLEQYF. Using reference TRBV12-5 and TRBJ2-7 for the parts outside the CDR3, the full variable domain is DARVTQTPRHKVTEMGQEVTMRCQPILGHNTVFWYRQTMMQGLELLAYFRNRAPLDDSGMPKDRFSAEMPDATLATLKIQPSEPRDSAVYFCASGSGGLEQYFGPGTRLTVT.

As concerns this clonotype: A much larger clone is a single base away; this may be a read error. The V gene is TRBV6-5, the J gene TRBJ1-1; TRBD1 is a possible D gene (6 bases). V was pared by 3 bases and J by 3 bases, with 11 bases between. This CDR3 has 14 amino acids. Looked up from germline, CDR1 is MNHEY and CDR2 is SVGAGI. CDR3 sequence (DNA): TGTGCCAGCAGTTATCAGGGGCCGGACACTGAAGCTTTCTTT. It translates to CASSYQGPDTEAFF.

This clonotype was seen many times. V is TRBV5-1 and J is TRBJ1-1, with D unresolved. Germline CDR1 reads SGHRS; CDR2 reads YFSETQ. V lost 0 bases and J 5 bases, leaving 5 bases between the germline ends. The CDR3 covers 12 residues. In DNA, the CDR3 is TGCGCCAGCAGCTTGGTAGGGACTGAAGCTTTCTTT. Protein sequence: CASSLVGTEAFF.

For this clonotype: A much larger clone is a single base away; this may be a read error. In DNA, the CDR3 is TGTGCCAGCTCACAGTGGGGGGCGAACACCGGGGAGCTGTTTTTT. This gives the protein CASSQWGANTGELFF. The rearrangement uses TRBV18 and TRBJ2-2; maybe TRBD2 (6 bases). V lost 4 bases and J lost 0, with 9 bases in between. Germline CDR1 is KGHSH and CDR2 is LQKENI. The CDR3 length is 15 residues.

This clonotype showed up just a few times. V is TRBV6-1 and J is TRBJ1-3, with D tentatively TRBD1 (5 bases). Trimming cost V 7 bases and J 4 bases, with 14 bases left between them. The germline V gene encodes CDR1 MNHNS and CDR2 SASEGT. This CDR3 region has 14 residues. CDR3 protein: CASTGGGAGNTIYF. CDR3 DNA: TGTGCCAGCACGGGGGGAGGGGCAGGAAACACCATATATTTT.

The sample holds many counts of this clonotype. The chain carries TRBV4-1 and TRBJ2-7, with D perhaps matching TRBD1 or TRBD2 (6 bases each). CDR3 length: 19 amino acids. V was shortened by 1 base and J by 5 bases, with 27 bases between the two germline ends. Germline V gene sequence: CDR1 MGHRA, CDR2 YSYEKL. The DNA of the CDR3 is TGCGCCAGCAGCCAAGGGGGGGCAGGGAGTGATGGGTCTCAGGACGAGCAGTACTTC. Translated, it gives CASSQGGAGSDGSQDEQYF.

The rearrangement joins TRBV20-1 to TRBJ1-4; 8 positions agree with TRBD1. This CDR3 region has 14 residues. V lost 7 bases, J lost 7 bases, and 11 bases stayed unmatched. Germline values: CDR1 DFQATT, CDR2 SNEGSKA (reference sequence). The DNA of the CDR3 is TGCAGTGAGAAACCGGGACAGGCGATTGAAAAACTGTTTTTT. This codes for CSEKPGQAIEKLFF.

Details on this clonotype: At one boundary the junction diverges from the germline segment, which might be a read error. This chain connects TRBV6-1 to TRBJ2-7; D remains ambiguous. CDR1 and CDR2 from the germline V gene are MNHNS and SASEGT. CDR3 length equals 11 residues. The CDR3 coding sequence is TGTGCCAGCAGCCAATACTACGCGCAGTACTTC. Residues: CASSQYYAQYF.